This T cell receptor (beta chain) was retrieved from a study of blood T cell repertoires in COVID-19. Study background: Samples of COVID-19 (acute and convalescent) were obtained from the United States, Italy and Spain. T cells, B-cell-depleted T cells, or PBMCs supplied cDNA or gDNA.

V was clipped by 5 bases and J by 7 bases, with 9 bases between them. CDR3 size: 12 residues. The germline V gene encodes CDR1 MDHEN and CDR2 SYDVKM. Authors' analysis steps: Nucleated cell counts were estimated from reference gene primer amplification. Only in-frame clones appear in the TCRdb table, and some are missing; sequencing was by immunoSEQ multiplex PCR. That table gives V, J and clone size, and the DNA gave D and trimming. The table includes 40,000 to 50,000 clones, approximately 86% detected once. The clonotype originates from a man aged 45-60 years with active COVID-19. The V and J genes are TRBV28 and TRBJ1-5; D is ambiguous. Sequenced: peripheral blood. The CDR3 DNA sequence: TGTGCCAGCAGTCCTCAGTCCCAGCCCCAGCATTTT. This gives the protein CASSPQSQPQHF.